What follows are 29 T cell receptor beta chains derived from one specimen sequenced in a study of T-cell memory formation after mild COVID-19. From the 5' RACE reads, TCRdb called clonotypes with MiXCR, one entry per CDR3 protein. The sample comprises just under 150,000 distinct CDR3 sequences, 15% to 20% of which are singletons, and around 2.4% rests with the top ten. Sequencing was carried out using PBMCs or a T cell subset sorted from them (not recorded which). These receptors were taken from an adult woman who had mild COVID-19 (a few samples of this study predate the infection). Cell type and time point are not known.

This clonotype was observed a few times. The rearrangement joins TRBV5-1 to TRBJ1-4; no firm D call. Germline values: CDR1 SGHRS, CDR2 YFSETQ. The V gene lost 2 bases and the J gene lost 0 bases, with 5 bases spanning the gap. The CDR3 covers 14 residues. The CDR3, as DNA: TGCGCCAGCAGCTTTGAAGCAACTAATGAAAAACTGTTTTTT. It is translated as CASSFEATNEKLFF.

The table lists this clonotype with a few counts. The V gene is TRBV7-2, the J gene TRBJ2-2, with a tentative D call TRBD2 (5 bases). Per germline, CDR1 SGHTA and CDR2 FQGNSA. The germline V and J ends were trimmed by 1 base and 8 bases, with 17 bases remaining between them. The CDR3 runs 16 residues. The CDR3 loop is CASSLDGSVRGGELFF. CDR3 nucleotide sequence: TGTGCCAGCAGCTTAGATGGCTCGGTACGGGGTGGGGAGCTGTTTTTT.

The rearrangement links TRBV29-1 to TRBJ1-1, with a weak D call TRBD1 (6 bases). The CDR3 has 13 residues. V was shortened by 5 bases and J by 4 bases, with 14 bases between the two germline ends. The V gene's germline CDR1 is SQVTM and CDR2 ANQGSEA. CDR3 loop: CSVRGRGITEAFF. The CDR3 DNA follows: TGCAGCGTTAGGGGCAGGGGAATCACTGAAGCTTTCTTT.

The J gene is TRBJ2-3, the V gene TRBV24-1, with unresolved D. Germline CDR1 and CDR2: KGHDR and SFDVKD. The V and J ends lost 4 bases and 4 bases respectively, with 14 bases between them. The length of the CDR3 is 15 residues. The CDR3 bases are TGTGCCACCAGTGACTTCGTAAGGGATTCAGATACGCAGTATTTT. Residues: CATSDFVRDSDTQYF.

This clonotype was seen a few times. The rearrangement links TRBV24-1 to TRBJ2-1; tentatively, D is TRBD1 or TRBD2 (5 bases each). The CDR3 consists of 17 residues. The germline CDR1 and CDR2 sequences are KGHDR and SFDVKD. The V gene lost 2 bases and the J gene lost 8 bases, with 21 bases spanning the gap. The DNA for the CDR3 is TGTGCCACCAGTGATTCGGTTCCGAGGGACGGACGCGATGAGCAGTTCTTC. Encoded protein: CATSDSVPRDGRDEQFF.

The V and J genes are TRBV7-9 and TRBJ2-7, with TRBD1 matching 8 bases. The germline gives CDR1 SEHNR, CDR2 FQNEAQ (reference sequence). CDR3 length: 15 amino acids. With 5 bases clipped from V and 3 bases from J, the junction kept 9 bases outside the gene matches. CDR3 sequence: CASSDWTGNFYEQYF. CDR3 nucleotides: TGTGCCAGCAGCGACTGGACAGGGAACTTCTACGAGCAGTACTTC.

The CDR3 region is CASSRDGRSSYEQYF. The CDR3 DNA follows: TGTGCCAGCAGCCGAGACGGACGGAGCTCCTACGAGCAGTACTTC. V and J are TRBV27 and TRBJ2-7; D unresolved. Germline-derived CDR1 and CDR2 are MNHEY and SMNVEV (reference sequence). The CDR3 consists of 15 residues. Trimming removed 6 bases at V and 0 bases at J, with 15 bases between.

At least ten counts were recorded for this clonotype. The chain joins TRBV29-1 to TRBJ2-5; perhaps TRBD1 as D (5 bases). V lost 4 bases, J lost 6 bases, and 12 bases lay in between. Germline V gene lookup returns CDR1 SQVTM and CDR2 ANQGSEA. The CDR3 spans 12 residues. The CDR3 sequence: CSVGQSWQTQYF. Written as DNA, the CDR3 is TGCAGCGTTGGACAGAGTTGGCAGACCCAGTACTTC.

This clonotype was seen a handful of times. This sequence joins TRBV12-3 or TRBV12-4 and TRBJ2-3; 10 bases match TRBD2. The CDR3 sequence is 17 residues long. V lost 4 bases to trimming and J lost 3 bases; unmatched junction nucleotides: 10. CDR3 coding DNA: TGTGCCAGCAGTTCCAAAGTTAGCGGGGGGTGGACAGATACGCAGTATTTT. This gives the protein CASSSKVSGGWTDTQYF.

V usage is TRBV29-1 and J usage is TRBJ2-7; D might be TRBD1 (6 bases). Trimming took off 7 bases at V and 4 bases at J, with 11 bases between the two ends. The CDR3 is 11 residues long. CDR1 and CDR2 (germline): SQVTM, ANQGSEA. In nucleotides, the CDR3 is TGCAGCGGAATAACAGGGTACGAGCAGTACTTC. It yields the protein CSGITGYEQYF.

This chain uses TRBV7-2 with TRBJ1-6; the D is unclear. CDR1 is SGHTA, CDR2 FQGNSA, per germline. The CDR3 loop spans 15 amino acids. V was cut by 6 bases and J by 10 bases, with 19 bases left in between. CDR3 DNA sequence: TGTGCCAGCAGGGGTCGGACCTTAGGAGTGTCACCCCTCCACTTT. Encoded protein: CASRGRTLGVSPLHF.

This clonotype has just a few counts. The chain uses TRBV11-3 and TRBJ2-1, with 7 bases that match TRBD2. CDR1 and CDR2 (germline): SGHNT, YENEEA. The CDR3 loop spans 16 amino acids. The trim removed 6 bases at V and 3 bases at J, leaving 11 bases unmatched. The CDR3 nucleotides are TGTGCCAGCAGTATTCGGGGAGCGGGGAACTACAATGAGCAGTTCTTC. The encoded protein is CASSIRGAGNYNEQFF.

This clonotype was picked up a small number of times. This sequence joins TRBV29-1 and TRBJ2-3; D gene unclear. The CDR3 spans 15 residues. The germline gives CDR1 SQVTM, CDR2 ANQGSEA. Trimming pared 6 bases from V and 4 bases from J, leaving 20 bases between. The CDR3 DNA follows: TGCAGCGTGGACCCCCGGACCGCTGAGGCAGATACGCAGTATTTT. This sequence encodes CSVDPRTAEADTQYF.

This clonotype was counted at least ten times. The chain has TRBV20-1 and TRBJ2-5; weak D call: TRBD1 (5 bases). Trimming stripped 0 bases from V and 4 bases from J, with 21 bases between. The CDR3 covers 17 residues. CDR1 DFQATT and CDR2 SNEGSKA come from the germline V gene (reference sequence). In nucleotides, the CDR3 is TGCAGTGCTAGAGATCAGCCTCACAGGTGGTTCCCAGAGACCCAGTACTTC. It encodes CSARDQPHRWFPETQYF.

This clonotype has only a few counts. This chain links TRBV7-3 with TRBJ2-3, with D possibly matching TRBD1 (6 bases). The CDR3 is 14 residues long. Trimming cost V 5 bases and J 1 base, with 10 bases left between them. The germline V gene has CDR1 SGHTA and CDR2 FQGTGA. The CDR3 reads CASSVSGGTDTQYF. In DNA form, the CDR3 reads TGTGCCAGCAGCGTATCAGGGGGCACAGATACGCAGTATTTT. The complete variable domain, with remaining parts taken from reference TRBV7-3 and TRBJ2-3, reads GAGVSQTPSNKVTEKGKYVELRCDPISGHTALYWYRQSLGQGPEFLIYFQGTGAADDSGLPNDRFFAVRPEGSVSTLKIQRTERGDSAVYLCASSVSGGTDTQYFGPGTRLTVL.

V is TRBV7-2 and J is TRBJ1-2, with no clear D. Germline assignment: CDR1 SGHTA and CDR2 FQGNSA. The CDR3 runs to 15 residues. V was shortened by 1 base and J by 4 bases, with 13 bases between the two germline ends. As DNA, the CDR3 is TGTGCCAGCAGCTTAGGGGCACGCAAAAGCTATGGCTACACCTTC. Translated: CASSLGARKSYGYTF.

The V gene is TRBV24-1, the J gene TRBJ1-2; tentatively, D is TRBD1 (5 bases). This CDR3 spans 15 amino acids. In germline, CDR1 is KGHDR, CDR2 SFDVKD. V lost 4 bases, J lost 6 bases, and 17 bases lay in between. The CDR3 loop reads CATSDPSMDNNGYTF. CDR3 bases: TGTGCCACCAGTGACCCCTCAATGGACAATAATGGCTACACCTTC.

This clonotype was detected only a few times. V usage is TRBV5-6 and J usage is TRBJ1-6, with D hard to call. The CDR3 has 15 amino acids. Trimming left V 4 bases short and J 6 bases short, with 14 bases between. Germline loops: CDR1 SGHDT, CDR2 YYEEEE. The CDR3 region has the DNA TGTGCCAGCAGCAGACGACCGACTCCTAATTCACCCCTCCACTTT. Amino acids: CASSRRPTPNSPLHF.

J is TRBJ1-1 and V is TRBV5-1; D remains ambiguous. V was trimmed by 4 bases and J by 7 bases, leaving 14 bases between them. CDR1 and CDR2 (germline): SGHRS, YFSETQ. The CDR3 is 13 amino acids. The chain's CDR3 is CASSPRADFEAFF. As DNA, the CDR3 is TGCGCCAGCAGCCCGCGGGCGGATTTTGAAGCTTTCTTT.

CDR3 coding DNA: TGTGCCAGCAGCCAACGGGGCAGGGAGACCCAGTACTTC. Translation gives CASSQRGRETQYF. This sequence joins TRBV7-6 and TRBJ2-5, with D perhaps assigned TRBD1 or TRBD2 (5 bases each). The length of the CDR3 is 13 residues. Germline loops: CDR1 SGHVS, CDR2 FNYEAQ. The germline V and J ends were trimmed by 5 bases and 5 bases, with 12 bases remaining between them.

The table lists this clonotype with a few counts. The rearrangement joins TRBV11-3 to TRBJ2-3; D is uncertain. V was trimmed by 5 bases and J by 2 bases, leaving 17 bases between them. Germline V gene lookup returns CDR1 SGHNT and CDR2 YENEEA. The CDR3 has 16 amino acids. CDR3 nucleotide sequence: TGTGCCAGCAGCGGGTCTCCCCGGCAAAACACAGATACGCAGTATTTT. As protein: CASSGSPRQNTDTQYF.

This clonotype was found a few times. The chain links TRBV7-6 to TRBJ2-1; the D is unclear. Trimming shortened V by 6 bases and J by 3 bases, and 18 bases separated the two germline ends. Germline V lookup: CDR1 SGHVS, CDR2 FNYEAQ. The CDR3 runs 16 residues. The CDR3 spells CASSKRLKSFYNEQFF. CDR3 in DNA: TGTGCCAGCAGTAAACGACTGAAATCCTTCTACAATGAGCAGTTCTTC.

The chain couples TRBV18 to TRBJ1-2; 9 nucleotides match TRBD1. The CDR3 totals 14 residues. Germline assignment: CDR1 KGHSH and CDR2 LQKENI. J gave up 5 bases and V 1 base, and 2 bases lay outside the gene matches. The CDR3 region is CASSPQDRGYGYTF. The CDR3 DNA is TGTGCCAGCTCACCACAGGACAGGGGATATGGCTACACCTTC.

This clonotype was recorded a few times. This sequence joins TRBV4-2 and TRBJ1-4; tentative D call: TRBD1 (6 bases). Germline V lookup: CDR1 LGHNA, CDR2 YNFKEQ. The CDR3 spans 17 residues. V was pared by 4 bases and J by 8 bases, with 23 bases between. The CDR3 spells CASSPRSGGSYYEKLFF. The DNA for the CDR3 is TGTGCCAGCAGCCCTCGGTCTGGGGGCTCCTACTACGAAAAACTGTTTTTT.

The J gene is TRBJ1-5, the V gene TRBV20-1; D is perhaps TRBD1 (6 bases). V shed 4 bases and J shed 2 bases, with 9 bases lying between them. The CDR3 runs 13 residues. Per the germline V gene, CDR1 is DFQATT and CDR2 is SNEGSKA (reference sequence). CDR3 sequence: CSATRQGNQPQHF. CDR3 DNA sequence: TGCAGTGCTACCCGACAGGGCAATCAGCCCCAGCATTTT.

This clonotype was recorded a few times. The chain recombines TRBV19 with TRBJ2-7; D may correspond to TRBD1 or TRBD2 (5 bases each). CDR3 size: 14 residues. Per the germline V gene, CDR1 is LNHDA and CDR2 is SQIVND (reference sequence). Trimming took 10 bases from V and 7 from J, leaving 23 bases between them. CDR3 nucleotide sequence: TGTGCCACCCAGACGAGGGACGTAGTGGGGGAGCAGTACTTC. Translated: CATQTRDVVGEQYF.

This clonotype was seen more than once but under ten times. The chain links TRBV6-5 to TRBJ2-3; 13 bases map to TRBD2. CDR1 and CDR2 (germline): MNHEY, SVGAGI. The CDR3 is 16 amino acids. V lost 6 bases to trimming and J lost 7 bases; unmatched junction nucleotides: 10. CDR3 DNA sequence: TGTGCCAGCAGGCCCCCGGGACTAGCGGGAAGAAATACGCAGTATTTT. This encodes CASRPPGLAGRNTQYF.

The genes are TRBV27 and TRBJ2-6; D gene unclear. The CDR3 sequence is 16 residues long. Trimming left V 5 bases short and J 4 bases short, with 15 bases between. Germline V gene lookup returns CDR1 MNHEY and CDR2 SMNVEV (reference sequence). The CDR3 DNA is TGTGCCAGCAGTGGGTTAAGCTTGTGGGGGGCCAACGTCCTGACTTTC. It is translated as CASSGLSLWGANVLTF.

The rearrangement links TRBV12-3 or TRBV12-4 to TRBJ2-2; 7 positions match TRBD1. The CDR3 spans 13 residues. After removal of 6 bases from V and 6 bases from J, the junction contained 4 bases not matched to a gene. CDR3 in amino acids: CASSLGTAGELFF. The CDR3 bases are TGTGCCAGCAGCCTTGGGACAGCCGGGGAGCTGTTTTTT.